This TCR beta chain derives from a study of control samples from healthy donors and cancer patients. In its sample, this clone was seen once. Germline lookup yields CDR1 SEHNR and CDR2 FQNEAQ (reference sequence). V was clipped by 0 bases and J by 2 bases, with 8 bases between them. This CDR3 spans 15 amino acids. Sequenced by immunoSEQ multiplex PCR; TCRdb stores in-frame clones only, minus some. Of approximately 49,000 clones listed, about 86% were seen once; the top ten hold about 2.7%. V gene TRBV7-9 combines with J gene TRBJ1-3, with D perhaps matching TRBD1 (6 bases). Specimen: PBMCs. The clonotype was recovered from a woman aged 45-65 years with lung cancer. Written as DNA, the CDR3 is TGTGCCAGCAGCTTAGCGGGGGCTCCTGGAAACACCATATATTTT. This translates into CASSLAGAPGNTIYF.